Listed below are T cell receptor beta chains from one sample, sequenced in a study of shared clonotypes between healthy human individuals. Sequencing used immunoSEQ multiplex PCR; TCRdb keeps in-frame clones, though not all of them. The table shows 2 million to 2.5 million clones, with 93% occurring only once. The sequencing input was naive CD8+ T cells from PBMCs. These receptors came from a young man in good health. Some clones in this sample may be carry-over from other donors' samples. Each CDR3 is given with its conserved first and last residue. A D gene is named only where the DNA matches it firmly. The listing skips clone size in some rows; elsewhere it reads once, few, many or a size class.

v_call: TRBV28
clone_size: -
d_call: TRBD2
j_call: TRBJ2-1
cdr3_nt: TGTGCCAGCAGTTATGCGGTCAGCGGGAGCCGTGAGCAGTTCTTC
cdr3_aa: CASSYAVSGSREQFF

v_call: TRBV7-5
clone_size: -
d_call: -
j_call: TRBJ2-3
cdr3_nt: TGTGTCAGAAGCTGGACAGGCCGCACAGATACGCAGTATTTT
cdr3_aa: CVRSWTGRTDTQYF

v_call: TRBV11-2
clone_size: -
d_call: -
j_call: TRBJ2-3
cdr3_nt: TGTGCCAGCAGCTTATCAGATACGCAGTATTTT
cdr3_aa: CASSLSDTQYF

v_call: TRBV7-3
clone_size: -
d_call: -
j_call: TRBJ1-2
cdr3_nt: TGTGCCAGCAGCGTTCCTCGTTGGGCGCAGGCTAACTATGGCTACACCTTC
cdr3_aa: CASSVPRWAQANYGYTF

v_call: TRBV28
clone_size: -
d_call: TRBD1
j_call: TRBJ2-7
cdr3_nt: TGTGCCAGCACCCTCCAGGGGGAGAGGTACGAGCAGTACTTC
cdr3_aa: CASTLQGERYEQYF

v_call: TRBV9
clone_size: -
d_call: TRBD1
j_call: TRBJ2-7
cdr3_nt: TGTGCCAGCAGCGTAGGCAGTGGGGGACAGGGTTACGAGCAGTACTTC
cdr3_aa: CASSVGSGGQGYEQYF

v_call: TRBV9
clone_size: -
d_call: -
j_call: TRBJ1-2
cdr3_nt: TGTGCCAGCAGCGTGGCAGGGACCAACTATGGCTACACCTTC
cdr3_aa: CASSVAGTNYGYTF

v_call: TRBV28
clone_size: once
d_call: TRBD2
j_call: TRBJ2-1
cdr3_nt: TGTGCCAGCAGTCCGACCTCTAGCGGGAGCTTCCGCAATGAGCAGTTCTTC
cdr3_aa: CASSPTSSGSFRNEQFF

v_call: TRBV28
clone_size: -
d_call: -
j_call: TRBJ2-7
cdr3_nt: TGTGCCAGCAGTGGTTCGGGATTCTCCTACGAGCAGTACTTC
cdr3_aa: CASSGSGFSYEQYF

v_call: TRBV15
clone_size: -
d_call: TRBD1
j_call: TRBJ1-2
cdr3_nt: TGTGCCACCAGCACAGGGACAGGCGGGATTTATGGCTACACCTTC
cdr3_aa: CATSTGTGGIYGYTF

v_call: TRBV7-6
clone_size: -
d_call: -
j_call: TRBJ2-3
cdr3_nt: TGTGCCAGCAGCTTCTCGCGGCGTGGGGTTTCCACAGATACGCAGTATTTT
cdr3_aa: CASSFSRRGVSTDTQYF

v_call: TRBV4-3
clone_size: -
d_call: -
j_call: TRBJ2-5
cdr3_nt: TGCGCCAGCAGCCTAGGGGTAGACCGGGTCTCCTATGAGACCCAGTACTTC
cdr3_aa: CASSLGVDRVSYETQYF

v_call: TRBV10-3
clone_size: -
d_call: TRBD2
j_call: TRBJ2-3
cdr3_nt: TGTGCCATCAGTGAGTATGATAGCGGGACTGAGCCCACAGATACGCAGTATTTT
cdr3_aa: CAISEYDSGTEPTDTQYF

v_call: TRBV11-2
clone_size: once
d_call: -
j_call: TRBJ1-4
cdr3_nt: TGTGCCAGCAGCCGAAGGGGGGGGGAAAAACTGTTTTTT
cdr3_aa: CASSRRGGEKLFF

v_call: TRBV5-1
clone_size: -
d_call: TRBD2
j_call: TRBJ2-5
cdr3_nt: TGCGCCAGCAGCTTGGGTAAAGCGGGATACAAGTCGGAGACCCAGTACTTC
cdr3_aa: CASSLGKAGYKSETQYF

v_call: TRBV5-6
clone_size: -
d_call: TRBD1
j_call: TRBJ1-1
cdr3_nt: TGTGCCAGCAGCTCGATTGGGACAGGGGAGTCAGCTTTCTTT
cdr3_aa: CASSSIGTGESAFF

v_call: TRBV28
clone_size: -
d_call: -
j_call: TRBJ2-7
cdr3_nt: TGTGCCAGCAGTATCAGGACACCCCCATACGAGCAGTACTTC
cdr3_aa: CASSIRTPPYEQYF

v_call: TRBV7-9
clone_size: -
d_call: -
j_call: TRBJ2-5
cdr3_nt: TGTGCCAGCAGCGTCGGACTCTCCCCCGGCGCCCAGTACTTC
cdr3_aa: CASSVGLSPGAQYF

v_call: TRBV19
clone_size: -
d_call: -
j_call: TRBJ1-2
cdr3_nt: TGTGCCAGTAGTTGGGGGGTAATTGGCTACACCTTC
cdr3_aa: CASSWGVIGYTF

v_call: TRBV4-2
clone_size: -
d_call: TRBD2
j_call: TRBJ2-1
cdr3_nt: TGTGCCAGCAGCCTGCCTGGACTAGCGGGAGTCGATGAGCAGTTCTTC
cdr3_aa: CASSLPGLAGVDEQFF

v_call: TRBV27
clone_size: -
d_call: TRBD2
j_call: TRBJ2-3
cdr3_nt: TGTGCCAGCAGTTTGCTGGTGCGGGGGAGCACAGATACGCAGTATTTT
cdr3_aa: CASSLLVRGSTDTQYF

v_call: TRBV19
clone_size: once
d_call: -
j_call: TRBJ1-1
cdr3_nt: TGTGCCAGTAACCAGGGGTGGAACGAAGCTTTCTTT
cdr3_aa: CASNQGWNEAFF

v_call: TRBV13
clone_size: -
d_call: TRBD1
j_call: TRBJ2-7
cdr3_nt: TGTGCCAGCAGCTCTCCGACAGGGGGTTTCCAGTACTTC
cdr3_aa: CASSSPTGGFQYF

v_call: TRBV4-3
clone_size: -
d_call: -
j_call: TRBJ1-5
cdr3_nt: TGCGCCAGCAGCCAAGATCGGCATAGCAATCAGCCCCAGCATTTT
cdr3_aa: CASSQDRHSNQPQHF

v_call: TRBV7-9
clone_size: -
d_call: TRBD2
j_call: TRBJ2-2
cdr3_nt: TGTGCCAGCAGCTCCCCCGCGGGAGGCTTGAACACCGGGGAGCTGTTTTTT
cdr3_aa: CASSSPAGGLNTGELFF